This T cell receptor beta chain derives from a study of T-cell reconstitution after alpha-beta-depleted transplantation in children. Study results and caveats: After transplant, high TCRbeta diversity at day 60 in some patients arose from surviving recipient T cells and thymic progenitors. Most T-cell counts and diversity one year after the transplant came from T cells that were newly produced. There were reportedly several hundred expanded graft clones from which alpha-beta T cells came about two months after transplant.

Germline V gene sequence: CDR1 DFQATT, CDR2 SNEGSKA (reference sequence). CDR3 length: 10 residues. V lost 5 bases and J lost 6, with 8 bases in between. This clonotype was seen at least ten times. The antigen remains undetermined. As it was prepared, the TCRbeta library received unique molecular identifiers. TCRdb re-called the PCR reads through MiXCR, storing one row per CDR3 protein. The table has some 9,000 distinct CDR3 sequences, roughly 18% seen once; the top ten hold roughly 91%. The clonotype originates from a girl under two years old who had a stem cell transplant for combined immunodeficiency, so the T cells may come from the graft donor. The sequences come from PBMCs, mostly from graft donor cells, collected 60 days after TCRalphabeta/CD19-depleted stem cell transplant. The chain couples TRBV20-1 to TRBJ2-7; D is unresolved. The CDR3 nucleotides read TGCAGTGCTGAGCGCTCCGAGCAGTACTTC. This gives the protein CSAERSEQYF.